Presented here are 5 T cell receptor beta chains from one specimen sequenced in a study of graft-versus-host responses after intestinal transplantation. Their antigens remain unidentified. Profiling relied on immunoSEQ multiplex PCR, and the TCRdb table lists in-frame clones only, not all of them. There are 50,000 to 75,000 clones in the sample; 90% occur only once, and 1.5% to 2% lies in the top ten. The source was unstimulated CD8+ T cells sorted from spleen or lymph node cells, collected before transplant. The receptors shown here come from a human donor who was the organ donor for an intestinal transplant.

The DNA of the CDR3 is TGTGCCAGTAGCCCGACAGGGGTCCACACCGGGGAGCTGTTTTTT. This codes for CASSPTGVHTGELFF. This chain joins TRBV19 and TRBJ2-2; 8 nucleotides align to TRBD1. The CDR3 is 15 amino acids. V gave up 6 bases and J gave up 3 bases; unmatched junction bases: 6. From germline, CDR1 is LNHDA and CDR2 SQIVND (reference sequence).

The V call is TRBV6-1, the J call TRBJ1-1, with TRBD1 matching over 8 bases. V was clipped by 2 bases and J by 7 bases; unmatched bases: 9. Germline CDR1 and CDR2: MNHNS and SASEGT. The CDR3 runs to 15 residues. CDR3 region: CASSESPGQAFEAFF. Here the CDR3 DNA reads TGTGCCAGCAGTGAATCACCGGGACAGGCGTTTGAAGCTTTCTTT.

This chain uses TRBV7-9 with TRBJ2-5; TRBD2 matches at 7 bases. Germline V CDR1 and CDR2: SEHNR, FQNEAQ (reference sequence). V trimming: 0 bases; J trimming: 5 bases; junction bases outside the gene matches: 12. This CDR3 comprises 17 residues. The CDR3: CASSLARGGRIGETQYF. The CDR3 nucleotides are TGTGCCAGCAGCTTAGCGCGGGGAGGGCGTATAGGGGAGACCCAGTACTTC.

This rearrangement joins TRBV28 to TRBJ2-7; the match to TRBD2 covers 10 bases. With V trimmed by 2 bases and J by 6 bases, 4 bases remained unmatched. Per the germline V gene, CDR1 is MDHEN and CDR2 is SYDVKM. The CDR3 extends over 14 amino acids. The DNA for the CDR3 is TGTGCCAGCAGTTTAAGTAGCGGGAGGACCGAGCAGTACTTC. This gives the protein CASSLSSGRTEQYF.

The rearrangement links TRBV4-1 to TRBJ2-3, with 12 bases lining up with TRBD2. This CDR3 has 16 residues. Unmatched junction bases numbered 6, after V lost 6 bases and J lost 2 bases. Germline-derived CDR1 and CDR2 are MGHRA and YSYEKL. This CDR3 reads CASSLLAGGTTDTQYF. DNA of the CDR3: TGCGCCAGCAGTCTACTAGCGGGGGGAACCACAGATACGCAGTATTTT.